The present T cell receptor beta chain was sequenced within a study of a mutant IDH1 vaccine in newly diagnosed glioma. The germline gives CDR1 ENHRY, CDR2 SYGVKD. V shed 6 bases and J shed 0 bases, with 12 bases lying between them. The CDR3 extends over 15 amino acids. Study-level results: Vaccination induced immune responses in roughly 93% of patients.

This clone appeared a few times. No antigen is known for it. Indicated time point: week 23, last vaccination. In every dose of vaccine, 300 ug of mutant IDH1 20-mer peptide was given alongside topical imiquimod. The assay was immunoSEQ multiplex PCR, and TCRdb's table has in-frame clones only and misses some. The sample carries approximately 82,000 clones, more than 80% recorded once. The TCR originated in a woman between 45 and 60 years old with glioma. This sample comprised PBMCs, obtained from a glioma patient whose treatment included an IDH1 peptide vaccine. The chain employs TRBV10-3 and TRBJ1-5; TRBD1 is a possible D gene (6 bases). The chain's CDR3 is CAISSRTDSNQPQHF. The CDR3 nucleotides are TGTGCCATCAGCTCACGGACAGATAGCAATCAGCCCCAGCATTTT.